This T cell receptor beta chain was observed in a study of shared clonotypes between healthy human individuals (dated by TCRdb to 2020 to 2022). In the study overall: The cohort included three men and a couple of women between 18 and 49 years of age. For each donor, three plates each were used for CD4 naive and CD4 memory, two plates were used for CD8 naive, and one plate was used for CD8 memory. Blood TCR repertoires of a handful of healthy adults were deeply sequenced to estimate repertoire size and the extent of clonotype sharing between individuals. To increase sequencing depth and limit assay-specific biases, different laboratories used diverse techniques to prepare libraries and sequence TCR repertoires. Between about 0.85 and 8.9 billion PBMCs per donor were obtained by leukapheresis.

Study-wide findings and limitations: Sampling was limited to blood, and TCR repertoires in tissue likely differ from TCR repertoires in blood. Larger estimated clonotype richness was generally found for naive subsets than for memory subsets. Rarefaction of sorted-subset datasets indicated incomplete sequencing despite the large sequencing depth. Sharing across a few donors was observed for approximately 5% of naive CD4, 3% to 3.5% of naive CD8, roughly 2.4% of memory CD4, and roughly 0.4% of memory CD8 clonotypes. Because the study included a small number of donors, the genetic and exposure-history diversity represented was limited. Pairwise subsampling indicated that sequencing depth was expected to affect the degree of clonotype sharing among donors. Compared with non-shared clonotypes, the clonotypes found in all four sorted-subset donors had higher generation probabilities.

Remarks on this clone: Which antigen it targets is not known. No base qualities exist here, and no much larger clone lies one base off it.

Using the deep immunoSEQ assay, TCR CDR3 regions were amplified from genomic DNA by multiplex PCR. Extracted genomic DNA from each cell subset was spread evenly across all wells of several immunoSEQ 96-well plates, with each plate serving as a replicate. For sorted subsets, around 200 ng genomic DNA, equal to tens of thousands of T cell genomes, was loaded into each replicate PCR. Purified libraries were quantified with a Qubit 3.0 fluorometer, sized on a Bioanalyzer 2100, and re-quantified with the KAPA Library Quantification kit. Every immunoSEQ 96-well plate was sequenced on a separate single-read 150-cycle Illumina NextSeq 550 flow cell. The paper's processing steps were these. The immunoSEQ output contained only junctional sequences without quality scores, so filtering could not match that applied to full-length reads. Sequences were annotated with PyIR, a Python wrapper for IgBLAST v1.9, using IMGT germline references to assign V/J genes and CDR3. Any read was removed if the V/J assignment was weak (E-value above 1e-6), the CDR3 was missing, or the read contained stop codons, out-of-frame junctions, or ambiguous translated residues. V3J clonotypes were defined as sequences sharing the same inferred V gene, J gene, and CDR3 amino acid sequence. The percentage overlap between two repertoires was calculated by dividing the number of shared unique clonotypes by the size of the smaller repertoire. Richness of each repertoire was evaluated using RTK rarefaction, the Chao1 estimator, and Recon v2.1 estimates of unobserved clonotypes. OLGA was used to compute generation probabilities for all TCRbeta clonotypes that the gDNA method yielded from a few donors. The table comes from immuneACCESS by way of TCRdb, which keeps in-frame sequences with V and J called. Part of the clones is missing from these tables; in studies checked, under half for an unresolved V gene and the rest for unknown reasons. That table furnishes V, J and clone size, whereas the DNA furnished D and trimming. Present in this sample are some 2,400,000 clones, approximately 94% of which were seen just once. Of the sample, 0.1% to 0.15% is held by the ten largest clones.

CDR1 and CDR2, per the germline V gene, are ENHRY and SYGVKD. The CDR3 has 14 amino acids, counting the end cysteine and phenylalanine. Just CDR3 DNA is preserved here, 42 bases in frame from base 1. A distance of 13 bases separates the germline ends of V and J, which lose 8 bases and 2 bases respectively. The donors were healthy, HIV-negative adults with no recently reported acute infections or vaccinations. Every donor was a Caucasian adult living in Nashville, Tennessee, USA. CD4+ T cells were enriched through magnetic negative selection, after which naive cells were positively selected on CD45RA and the remaining negative fraction served as the memory subset. Blood was collected by leukapheresis, and PBMCs were isolated by Ficoll-Histopaque density gradient centrifugation and then cryopreserved in liquid nitrogen vapor phase. Analytical flow cytometry was used to check the purity and quantity of each magnetically sorted T cell population. From each sorted fraction, genomic DNA was isolated and quantified by UV absorbance on a Nanodrop 2000c.

This chain is built from TRBV10-3 and TRBJ2-1; the best D guess is TRBD2, with 6 bases matching. Sequenced input: naive CD4+ T cells sorted from blood. In the paper's terms, the cell subset or site label means: CD45RA+ positively selected. The receptor's source is a man between 18 and 29 years old in good health. The DNA sequence reads TGTGCCATCGCGCCAGCGGGCGCCTACAATGAGCAGTTCTTC. The encoded protein is CAIAPAGAYNEQFF.